Included here is one TCR beta chain sequence, with context. Antigen specificity is unknown. This record comes from a study of CD8+ T cells in alopecia areata. As for the study in general: Patients received oral tofacitinib, 5 to 10 mg twice daily, for moderate-to-severe alopecia areata. Regarding the study as a whole: Scalp samples also contribute reads from the resident alphabeta T cells found in normal skin. Lesional scalp displayed greater clonality than normal scalp, most notably in alopecia totalis/universalis.

The researchers isolated CD4+ and CD8+ T cells from PBMCs by sorting. RNA extraction was followed by reverse transcription into cDNA, which acted as the sequencing template. Libraries were prepared by immunoSEQ multiplex PCR; TCRdb keeps only in-frame clonotypes and omits some of them. This sample carries 120,000 or so clones, more than 30% of them seen once, and the ten largest clones take approximately 3%. V dropped 7 bases and J dropped 2 bases, with 11 bases sitting between them. There are 12 residues in the CDR3. Germline V lookup: CDR1 SQVTM, CDR2 ANQGSEA. This clonotype was sampled from a human donor with alopecia areata. The sequencing sample was made of CD4+ T cells sorted from blood. The chain has TRBV29-1 and TRBJ1-2; D not certain. CDR3 region: CSGYLVNYGYTF. The DNA for the CDR3 is TGCAGCGGTTACCTAGTGAACTATGGCTACACCTTC.